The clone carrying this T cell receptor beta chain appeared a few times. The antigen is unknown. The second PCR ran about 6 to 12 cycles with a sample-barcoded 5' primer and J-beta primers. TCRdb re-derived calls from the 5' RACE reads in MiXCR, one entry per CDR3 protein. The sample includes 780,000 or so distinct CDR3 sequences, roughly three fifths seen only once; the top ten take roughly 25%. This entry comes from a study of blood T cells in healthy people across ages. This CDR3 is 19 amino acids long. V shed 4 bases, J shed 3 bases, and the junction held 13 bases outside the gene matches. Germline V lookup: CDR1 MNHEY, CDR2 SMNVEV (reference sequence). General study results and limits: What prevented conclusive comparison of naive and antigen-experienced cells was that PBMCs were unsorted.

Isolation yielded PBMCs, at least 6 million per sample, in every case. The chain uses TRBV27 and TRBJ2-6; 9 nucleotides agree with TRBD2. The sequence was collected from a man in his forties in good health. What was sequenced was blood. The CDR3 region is CASSSPFERGAIGANVLTF. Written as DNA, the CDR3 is TGTGCCAGCAGTTCCCCCTTTGAGCGGGGGGCTATTGGGGCCAACGTCCTGACTTTC.